This TCR beta chain originates from a study of ipilimumab plus nivolumab after autologous stem cell transplantation. Study details: A median of about 8 nivolumab and 5 ipilimumab doses were given. The DLBCL group included primary refractory and relapsed cases.

Here immunoSEQ multiplex PCR was the method, and the copy in TCRdb shows in-frame clones only, minus some. The sample has roughly 23,000 clones; roughly 80% are singletons. CDR3 size: 14 residues. V shed 2 bases and J shed 2 bases, with 12 bases lying between them. Germline lookup yields CDR1 GTSNPN and CDR2 SVGIG (reference sequence). The receptor comes from a male donor with diffuse large B-cell lymphoma. The sample here was PBMCs, taken in a trial of ipilimumab plus nivolumab as post-transplant consolidation. The chain uses TRBV30 and TRBJ2-5; D might be TRBD2 (6 bases). In nucleotides, the CDR3 is TGTGCCTGGAGTCGGGCTAGCGCTCAAGAGACCCAGTACTTC. The encoded protein is CAWSRASAQETQYF.